This TCR beta chain was identified during a study of cytomegalovirus exposure and HLA in healthy donors. The study's findings and limits: Beyond CMV serostatus, there was no information to go on about immune exposure. TCR beta sequences numbering more than 15,000 were associated with HLA alleles at 0.05 false discovery rate in a later analysis.

The germline V gene has CDR1 SQVTM and CDR2 ANQGSEA. Trimming removed 6 bases from V and 3 bases from J, with 13 bases in between. The CDR3 sequence is 13 residues long. This clone has a single count. No antigen is known for it. Primers included in the PCR were 60 Vbeta and 13 Jbeta primers. As processed by the authors: Later analysis identified 80 million to 90 million unique TCR beta chains, about 10 million shared. The method was immunoSEQ multiplex PCR; TCRdb's version includes in-frame clones alone and lacks a portion of them. D and trimming come from the DNA, and the V and J calls and clone size come from that table. Here the sample spans 85,000 to 130,000 clones, 65% to 90% being singletons.

The receptor was isolated from a man between 45 and 60 years old in good health and CMV-seronegative. This chain connects TRBV29-1 to TRBJ2-3; D is perhaps TRBD1 (6 bases). Sequenced input: PBMCs. CDR3 in DNA: TGCAGCGTATCGGACAGCACAACAGATACGCAGTATTTT. Translating gives CSVSDSTTDTQYF.